The T cell receptor beta chain under discussion was sequenced for a study of T cell responses to AZD1222 COVID-19 vaccine. The germline V and J ends were trimmed by 5 bases and 1 base, with 14 bases remaining between them. The CDR3 has 15 residues. Germline CDR1 SEHNR, CDR2 FQNEAQ (reference sequence). Clones were sequenced by immunoSEQ multiplex PCR, and TCRdb holds only the in-frame ones, with some missing. The table lists under 140,000 clones, over 90% of them singletons. The V and J genes are TRBV7-9 and TRBJ2-5, with D possibly being TRBD1 or TRBD2 (5 bases each). This clonotype was sampled from an adult who received the AZD1222 COVID-19 vaccine. The specimen comprised peripheral blood, sampled 28 days after the second AZD1222 dose. CDR3 region: CASSDYPGLQETQYF. CDR3 bases: TGTGCCAGCAGCGATTATCCGGGGCTCCAAGAGACCCAGTACTTC. Full variable domain (outside the CDR3, taken from reference TRBV7-9 and TRBJ2-5): DTGVSQNPRHKITKRGQNVTFRCDPISEHNRLYWYRQTLGQGPEFLTYFQNEAQLEKSRLLSDRFSAERPKGSFSTLEIQRTEQGDSAMYLCASSDYPGLQETQYFGPGTRLLVL.